The 4 T cell receptor beta chains in this list originate from one sample, sequenced in a study of cytomegalovirus exposure and HLA in healthy donors. PCR amplification relied on 60 Vbeta primers (plus 13 Jbeta primers). The repertoire was sequenced with immunoSEQ multiplex PCR; TCRdb's copy has only in-frame clones and lacks some. Of some 100,000 clones listed, 70% to 85% were seen once; the top ten hold 0.9% to 1.5%. Sequencing input: PBMCs. The receptor source for this set is a woman aged 18-29 years in good health and CMV-seronegative.

This chain links TRBV6-4 with TRBJ2-7; possibly TRBD2 for D (7 bases). The CDR3 is 16 residues long. Trimming took off 1 base at V and 1 base at J, with 14 bases between the two ends. Per germline, CDR1 MRHNA and CDR2 SNTAGT. CDR3 coding DNA: TGTGCCAGCAGTGACTGGCGGGGGCACCTTTCCTACGAGCAGTACTTC. This sequence encodes CASSDWRGHLSYEQYF.

The rearrangement uses TRBV27 and TRBJ1-2, with a weak D call TRBD1 (5 bases). The CDR3 totals 13 residues. CDR1 and CDR2 from the germline V gene are MNHEY and SMNVEV (reference sequence). The germline V and J ends were trimmed by 6 bases and 6 bases, with 14 bases remaining between them. CDR3 residues: CASSTGGRNGYTF. CDR3 DNA sequence: TGTGCCAGCAGCACGGGGGGACGCAATGGCTACACCTTC.

The chain employs TRBV7-9 and TRBJ2-1, with a weak D call TRBD2 (5 bases). Trimming took 5 bases from V and 0 from J, leaving 17 bases between them. Germline V CDR1 and CDR2: SEHNR, FQNEAQ (reference sequence). This CDR3 has 17 amino acids. CDR3 nucleotide sequence: TGTGCCAGCAGCGACCCGGACTCCCCGAGCTCCTACAATGAGCAGTTCTTC. This gives the protein CASSDPDSPSSYNEQFF. Full variable domain (outside the CDR3, taken from reference TRBV7-9 and TRBJ2-1): DTGVSQNPRHKITKRGQNVTFRCDPISEHNRLYWYRQTLGQGPEFLTYFQNEAQLEKSRLLSDRFSAERPKGSFSTLEIQRTEQGDSAMYLCASSDPDSPSSYNEQFFGPGTRLTVL.

This rearrangement joins TRBV7-2 to TRBJ2-7, with D perhaps TRBD2 (6 bases). Trimming shortened V by 6 bases and J by 3 bases, and 12 bases separated the two germline ends. This CDR3 has 13 residues. CDR1 SGHTA and CDR2 FQGNSA come from the germline V gene. In DNA, the CDR3 is TGTGCCAGCAGTCCTCTGGGGGGCTACGAGCAGTACTTC. Translating it yields CASSPLGGYEQYF.